In this sample, the clone carrying this T cell receptor beta chain turned up a few times. TCRbeta library construction was performed incorporating unique molecular identifiers. One entry per CDR3 protein results from TCRdb running MiXCR on the PCR reads. This sample carries under 450,000 distinct CDR3 sequences, about an eighth of them seen once, and the ten largest clones take around 4%. This record comes from a study of T-cell reconstitution after alpha-beta-depleted transplantation in children. This CDR3 region has 16 residues. V lost 3 bases, J lost 6 bases, and 15 bases lay in between. Germline V gene data show CDR1 as LGHNA and CDR2 as YSLEER.

The chain recombines TRBV4-3 with TRBJ1-6, with D possibly matching TRBD1 (6 bases). The clonotype comes from a human donor who donated a stem cell graft to a child with Fanconi anemia. This specimen was PBMCs, taken from the stem cell graft. CDR3 nucleotide sequence: TGCGCCAGCAGCCAGCTCACAGGGTACGGTAATTCACCCCTCCACTTT. This translates into CASSQLTGYGNSPLHF.